The 8 T cell receptor beta chains presented below share a single source sample, sequenced in a study of blood T cell repertoires in COVID-19. The data were produced by immunoSEQ multiplex PCR, yet TCRdb's version contains in-frame clones alone and is incomplete. The table shows 25,000 to 30,000 clones, with approximately 84% occurring only once. Sequencing input: peripheral blood. The receptors derive from a man between 65 and 79 years old with active COVID-19.

The chain uses TRBV15 and TRBJ2-5; tentative D call: TRBD2 (5 bases). Trimming removed 0 bases from V and 2 bases from J, with 10 bases in between. The germline gives CDR1 LNHNV, CDR2 YYDKDF (reference sequence). The CDR3 contains 15 residues. This CDR3 is CATSRDRADQETQYF. The CDR3 bases are TGTGCCACCAGCAGAGATCGAGCGGATCAAGAGACCCAGTACTTC.

The V gene is TRBV20-1, the J gene TRBJ2-1; TRBD1 matches at 8 bases. The trim removed 6 bases at V and 11 bases at J, leaving 6 bases unmatched. This CDR3 has 11 amino acids. CDR1 DFQATT and CDR2 SNEGSKA come from the germline V gene (reference sequence). For the CDR3, the DNA is TGCAGTGCCCGACAGGGGCTTAAGCAGTTCTTC. It specifies CSARQGLKQFF.

The V call is TRBV5-1, the J call TRBJ1-2; D gene uncertain. Looked up from germline, CDR1 is SGHRS and CDR2 is YFSETQ. V lost 4 bases and J 3 bases, leaving 7 bases between the germline ends. The CDR3 runs 12 residues. In nucleotides, the CDR3 is TGCGCCAGCAGCATCGGGGACTATGGCTACACCTTC. Protein product: CASSIGDYGYTF. The whole variable domain, remainder taken from reference TRBV5-1 and TRBJ1-2, is KAGVTQTPRYLIKTRGQQVTLSCSPISGHRSVSWYQQTPGQGLQFLFEYFSETQRNKGNFPGRFSGRQFSNSRSEMNVSTLELGDSALYLCASSIGDYGYTFGSGTRLTVV.

The rearrangement joins TRBV15 to TRBJ2-6; TRBD1 is a possible D gene (5 bases). The CDR3 contains 14 residues. Trimming took 7 bases from V and 1 from J, leaving 8 bases between them. CDR1 is LNHNV, CDR2 YYDKDF, per germline (reference sequence). CDR3 DNA: TGTGCCACCATGCAGGGTTCTGGGGCCAACGTCCTGACTTTC. Translating gives CATMQGSGANVLTF.

This chain connects TRBV18 to TRBJ2-7, with 7 bases matching TRBD1. This CDR3 is 15 amino acids long. After removal of 6 bases from V and 1 base from J, the junction contained 9 bases not matched to a gene. Per germline, CDR1 KGHSH and CDR2 LQKENI. CDR3 amino acids: CASSSTGDLSYEQYF. CDR3 bases: TGTGCCAGCTCGTCTACAGGGGACCTATCCTACGAGCAGTACTTC.

The chain employs TRBV12-3 or TRBV12-4 and TRBJ1-2; D not certain. V gave up 5 bases and J gave up 6 bases, with 13 bases separating them. This CDR3 contains 13 residues. The CDR3 here is CASSEWAADGYTF. The CDR3 DNA reads as TGTGCCAGCAGTGAATGGGCAGCAGATGGCTACACCTTC.

The genes are TRBV7-3 and TRBJ2-5; possibly TRBD2 for D (5 bases). The CDR3 runs to 15 residues. The germline CDR1 and CDR2 sequences are SGHTA and FQGTGA. V lost 3 bases to trimming and J lost 5 bases, with 16 bases between them. In DNA, the CDR3 is TGTGCCAGCAGCTTTGGAGGAAGGGATGAGGAGACCCAGTACTTC. This sequence encodes CASSFGGRDEETQYF.

This clone was picked up one time. The gene calls are TRBV19 and TRBJ1-1; maybe TRBD1 (5 bases). Trimming stripped 10 bases from V and 2 bases from J, with 23 bases between. This CDR3 is built from 16 residues. CDR1 and CDR2 from the germline V gene are LNHDA and SQIVND (reference sequence). This CDR3 is CATKGRDVGFNTEAFF. CDR3 bases: TGTGCCACGAAGGGGAGGGACGTGGGCTTTAACACTGAAGCTTTCTTT.